This T cell receptor (beta chain) was observed in a study of blood T cell repertoires in COVID-19 (dated by TCRdb to the early 2020s). About the full investigation: Collaborator samples came from the United States, Italy and Spain and covered acute and convalescent phases of COVID-19. Subjects who had been exposed to COVID-19, were actively infected with it, or had recovered from it provided the deeply sampled blood TCRbeta repertoires that made up the dataset. The repertoires were made available in a free public database intended to serve as a resource for research on the immune response to SARS-CoV-2. The material from the prospective study consisted of cDNA or gDNA derived from T cells, B-cell-depleted T cells, or PBMCs. The samples were drawn from two sources: the first 160 participants of the ongoing ImmuneRACE study, and over 950 subjects contributed by 6 global collaborators. Nearly every sample came with metadata listing a de-identified subject ID, COVID-19 status, age in years and sex. Where available, HLA class I and class II types were obtained from metadata supplied by the sample provider rather than from assay-based typing. Points the paper makes about the study in general: How much clinical and demographic metadata was included differed by source and by participant, and the metadata was provided uncurated.

The immunoSEQ Assay, a bias-controlled multiplex PCR, was used to amplify TCRbeta CDR3 regions from genomic DNA. The original methods were these. Within the assay, amplification of reference gene primers was used to estimate how many nucleated cells each sample contained. To quantify the absolute abundance of each unique TCRbeta CDR3 rearrangement, sequence reads were collapsed and filtered. For each sample, productive Simpson clonality was calculated by taking the square root of Simpson's diversity index across productive rearrangements. The immuneACCESS repertoire file appears here via TCRdb, limited to in-frame rearrangements. These files lack a portion of the clones; in checked studies, under half of the deficit traces to unresolved V genes, and the cause of the others is not known. For V, J and clone size, that table is used; D and trimming come from the DNA. Counted in this sample were roughly 190,000 clones; over 80% of them appeared once. 7.8% of the sample comes from the top ten.

V is shortened by 4 bases, J by 2 bases, and the region joining them spans 11 bases. Sequences WNHNN (CDR1) and SYGVQD (CDR2) are obtained from the germline V gene (reference sequence). The CDR3 sequence holds 14 residues, the cysteine and phenylalanine included. Just CDR3 DNA is preserved here, 42 bases in frame from base 1. One collaborating source in Seattle enrolled patients while the patients were actively infected and followed the patients over time throughout the course of disease. Collaborating institutions collected whole blood in K2EDTA tubes following their own protocols. Collaborator samples were shipped for TCRbeta analysis as frozen whole blood, isolated PBMCs, or DNA extracted from either sample type. Turning to this clone: This clone's antigen is unknown. No much larger clonotype is one base removed from it; base qualities were not supplied.

The clonotype comes from a woman aged 55-70 years with COVID-19, enrolled during active disease. Sequenced input: peripheral blood. The chain employs TRBV10-1 and TRBJ2-5, with a weak D call of TRBD2 (7 bases match). The nucleotides read TGCGCCAGCAGTGCCGGGGGGCCTCAAGAGACCCAGTACTTC. Its protein is CASSAGGPQETQYF.